One T cell receptor beta chain is described in this entry. The sample originates from a study of technical replicates of blood from a few donors. The CDR3 is 14 residues long. The V gene lost 0 bases and the J gene lost 3 bases, with 7 bases spanning the gap. CDR1 is SGHTS and CDR2 is YDEGEE in the germline V gene. The repertoire was sequenced with immunoSEQ multiplex PCR; TCRdb's copy has only in-frame clones and lacks some. The table shows about 44,000 clones, with 90% to 97% occurring only once. The rearrangement uses TRBV5-8 and TRBJ2-1; no reliable D call. The sequence was collected from a human donor in good health. Sequenced material: T cells isolated from PBMCs. The CDR3 sequence is CASSLVADYNEQFF. Here the CDR3 DNA reads TGTGCCAGCAGCTTGGTAGCTGACTACAATGAGCAGTTCTTC.